This T cell receptor beta chain was sequenced for a study of blood T cell repertoires in COVID-19 (dated by TCRdb to the early 2020s). Background for the entire study: Samples covering the acute and convalescent phases of COVID-19 were provided by collaborators in the United States, Italy and Spain. Subjects who had been exposed to COVID-19, were actively infected with it, or had recovered from it provided the deeply sampled blood TCRbeta repertoires that made up the dataset. Nearly every sample came with metadata listing a de-identified subject ID, COVID-19 status, age in years and sex. The repertoires were made available in a free public database intended to serve as a resource for research on the immune response to SARS-CoV-2. Where available, HLA class I and class II types were taken from metadata supplied by the sample provider and were not determined by assay-based typing. The samples were drawn from the first 160 participants of the ongoing ImmuneRACE study and from over a thousand subjects provided by 6 global collaborators. The prospective study material was composed of cDNA or gDNA derived from T cells, B-cell-depleted T cells, or PBMCs.

Study-wide findings and limitations: Clinical and demographic metadata were provided uncurated, with the amount varying by source and participant.

The immunoSEQ Assay, a bias-controlled multiplex PCR, was used to amplify TCRbeta CDR3 regions from genomic DNA. In the authors' own workflow: The number of nucleated cells in each sample was estimated from the amplification of reference gene primers within the assay. To quantify the absolute abundance of each unique TCRbeta CDR3 rearrangement, sequence reads were collapsed and filtered. For each sample, productive Simpson clonality was calculated by taking the square root of Simpson's diversity index across productive rearrangements. In its TCRdb copy, this immuneACCESS table keeps in-frame sequences only and misses some clones. Where compared with another copy, unresolved V genes explain less than half of these, and the others have no known cause. That table furnishes V, J and clone size, whereas the DNA furnished D and trimming. The table for this sample lists a few hundred thousand clones; 85% of them were counted only once. The ten largest clones add up to roughly 3.6% of the sample.

Whole blood was collected in K2EDTA tubes by collaborating institutions according to the institutions' own protocols. For TCRbeta analysis, collaborators shipped samples as frozen whole blood, isolated PBMCs, or DNA extracted from either of those sample types. Regarding this clone: The clone's antigen remains unknown. Nothing much larger sits one base from this clone, and base qualities are not available.

The receptor's source is a woman between 18 and 29 years old with acute or convalescent COVID-19. Sequencing input: peripheral blood.

The bases are TGCGCCAGCAGCCTACCGACAGGGGAAGATACGCAGTATTTT. The encoded protein is CASSLPTGEDTQYF. Recombination linked TRBV4-1 to TRBJ2-3; the central 8 bases match TRBD1. The CDR3, cysteine through phenylalanine, is 14 amino acids long. Kept here is only the CDR3 DNA, which spans 42 bases and is read in frame from base 1. Clipping removes 4 bases from V and 5 bases from J, with 5 as the unmatched junction base count. The germline V gene specifies MGHRA as CDR1 and YSYEKL as CDR2.